The clone carrying this T cell receptor (beta chain) was observed once. The source of the sample is a study of blood T cell repertoires in COVID-19. Repertoires were generated with immunoSEQ multiplex PCR, while TCRdb's copy carries only in-frame clones and drops some. The sample includes around 94,000 clones, nearly 90% seen only once; the top ten take around 2%. The junction had 4 bases not matched to a gene; V was cut back by 8 bases and J by 4 bases. This CDR3 is built from 14 residues. Germline CDR1 ENHRY, CDR2 SYGVKD. The sequencing sample was made of peripheral blood. This sequence joins TRBV10-3 and TRBJ1-5, with 11 bases aligning to TRBD1. The origin of this receptor is a man aged 50-59 years with active COVID-19. CDR3 in DNA: TGTGCCATCGGACAGGGGGCGGGTAATCAGCCCCAGCATTTT. Translated: CAIGQGAGNQPQHF.